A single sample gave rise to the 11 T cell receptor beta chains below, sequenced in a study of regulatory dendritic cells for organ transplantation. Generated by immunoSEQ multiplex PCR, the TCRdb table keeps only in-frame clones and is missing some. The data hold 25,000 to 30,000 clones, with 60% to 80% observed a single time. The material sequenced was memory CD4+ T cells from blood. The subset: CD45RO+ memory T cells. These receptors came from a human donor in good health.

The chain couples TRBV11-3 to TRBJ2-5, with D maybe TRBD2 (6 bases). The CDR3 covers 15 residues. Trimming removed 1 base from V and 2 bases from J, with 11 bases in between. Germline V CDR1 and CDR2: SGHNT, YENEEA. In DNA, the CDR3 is TGTGCCAGCAGCTTAGGGCTAGCGAATCAAGAGACCCAGTACTTC. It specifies CASSLGLANQETQYF.

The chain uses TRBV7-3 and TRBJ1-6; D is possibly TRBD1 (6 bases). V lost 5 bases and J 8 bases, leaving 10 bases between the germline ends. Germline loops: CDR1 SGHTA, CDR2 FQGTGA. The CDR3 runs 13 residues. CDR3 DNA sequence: TGTGCCAGCAGCCCAAACAGGGATTCACCCCTCCACTTT. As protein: CASSPNRDSPLHF.

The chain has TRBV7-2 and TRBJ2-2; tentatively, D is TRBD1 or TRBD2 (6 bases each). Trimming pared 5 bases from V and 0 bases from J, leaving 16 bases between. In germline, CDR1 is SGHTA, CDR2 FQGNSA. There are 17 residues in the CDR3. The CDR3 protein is CASSRGAGGPNTGELFF. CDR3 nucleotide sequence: TGTGCCAGCAGCCGTGGGGCCGGGGGCCCGAACACCGGGGAGCTGTTTTTT.

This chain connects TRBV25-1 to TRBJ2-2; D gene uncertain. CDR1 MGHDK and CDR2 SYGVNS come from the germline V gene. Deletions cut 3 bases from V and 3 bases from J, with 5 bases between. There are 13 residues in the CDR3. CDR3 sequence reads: CASSDSYTGELFF. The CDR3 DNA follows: TGTGCCAGCAGTGATTCGTACACCGGGGAGCTGTTTTTT. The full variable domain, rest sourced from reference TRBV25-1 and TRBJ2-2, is EADIYQTPRYLVIGTGKKITLECSQTMGHDKMYWYQQDPGMELHLIHYSYGVNSTEKGDLSSESTVSRIRTEHFPLTLESARPSHTSQYLCASSDSYTGELFFGEGSRLTVL.

The CDR3 DNA reads TGTGCCAGCAGAGCCGGGACAGGGGGTTTGGTCAATAGCAATCAGCCCCAGCATTTT. Translated, it gives CASRAGTGGLVNSNQPQHF. V and J are TRBV27 and TRBJ1-5; 11 bases agree with TRBD1. Germline V gene sequence: CDR1 MNHEY, CDR2 SMNVEV (reference sequence). Trimming took 6 bases from V and 0 from J; bases not matched to a gene: 13. CDR3 length equals 19 residues.

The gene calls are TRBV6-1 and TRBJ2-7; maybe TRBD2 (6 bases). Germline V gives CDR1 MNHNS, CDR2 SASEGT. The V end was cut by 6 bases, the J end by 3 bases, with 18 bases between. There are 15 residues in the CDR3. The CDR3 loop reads CASRVGDSSFYEQYF. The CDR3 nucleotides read TGTGCCAGCAGGGTAGGGGACTCATCGTTCTACGAGCAGTACTTC.

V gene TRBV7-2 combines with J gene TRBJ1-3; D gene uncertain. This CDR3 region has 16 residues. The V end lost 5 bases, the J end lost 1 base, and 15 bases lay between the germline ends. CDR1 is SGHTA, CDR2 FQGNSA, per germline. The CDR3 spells CASSPWTVVSGNTIYF. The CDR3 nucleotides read TGTGCCAGCAGCCCCTGGACCGTCGTTTCTGGAAACACCATATATTTT.

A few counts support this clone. The CDR3 region has the DNA TGTGCCTGGAGACAAAATGAAAAACTGTTTTTT. Amino acid sequence: CAWRQNEKLFF. V and J are TRBV30 and TRBJ1-4; D remains unclear. CDR1 is GTSNPN and CDR2 is SVGIG in the germline V gene (reference sequence). The CDR3 length is 11 residues. Trimming removed 3 bases at V and 5 bases at J, with 4 bases between. The entire variable domain, with the rest obtained from reference TRBV30 and TRBJ1-4, is as follows: SQTIHQWPATLVQPVGSPLSLECTVEGTSNPNLYWYRQAAGRGLQLLFYSVGIGQISSEVPQNLSASRPQDRQFILSSKKLLLSDSGFYLCAWRQNEKLFFGSGTQLSVL.

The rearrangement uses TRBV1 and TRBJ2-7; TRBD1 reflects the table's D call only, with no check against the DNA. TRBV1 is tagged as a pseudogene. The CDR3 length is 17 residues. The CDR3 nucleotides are TGCACCAGCAGCCAGATCCCCCAGGCCCCGGTGGGTTACGAGCAGTACTTC. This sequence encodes CTSSQIPQAPVGYEQYF.

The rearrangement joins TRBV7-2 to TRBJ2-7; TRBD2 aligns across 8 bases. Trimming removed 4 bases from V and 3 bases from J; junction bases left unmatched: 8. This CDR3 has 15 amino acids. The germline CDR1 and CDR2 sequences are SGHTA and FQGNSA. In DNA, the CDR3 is TGTGCCAGCAGCTCTTACAGCGGGAGTAGCTACGAGCAGTACTTC. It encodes CASSSYSGSSYEQYF.

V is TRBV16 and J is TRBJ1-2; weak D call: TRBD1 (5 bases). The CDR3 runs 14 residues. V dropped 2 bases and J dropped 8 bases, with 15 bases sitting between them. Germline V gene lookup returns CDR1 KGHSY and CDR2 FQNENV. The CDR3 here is CASSQTRDSTGYTF. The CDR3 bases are TGTGCCAGCAGCCAAACCAGGGACTCAACGGGCTACACCTTC.